This T cell receptor (beta chain) stems from a study of tumor and adjacent non-tumor tissue in lung cancer. Whole-study context: Samples averaged approximately 4.2 million productive TCRbeta reads each.

No cell sorting was done before RNA was extracted from the tissue. The normal lung tissue was taken more than 3 cm from the tumor edge. The sample holds one count of this clonotype. The junction shows a germline mismatch at one end, possibly a read error. CDR1 and CDR2 from the germline V gene are MNHNS and SASEGT. The CDR3 sequence is 14 residues long. A modified ARM-PCR protocol with three rounds of nested PCR amplified TCRbeta. TCRdb processed the multiplex PCR reads anew with MiXCR; each CDR3 protein has one entry. Seen here are about 100,000 distinct CDR3 sequences, roughly 60% observed once, and the top ten hold roughly a fifth.

This sequence joins TRBV6-1 and TRBJ2-5; weak D call: TRBD1 (5 bases). The TCR was taken from a man aged 30 to 45 with non-small cell lung cancer. What was sequenced was distant non-tumor lung tissue. CDR3 loop: CVSSATAMKETQYF. CDR3 nucleotide sequence: TGTGTCAGCAGTGCGACAGCTATGAAAGAGACCCAGTACTTC.